The 2 T cell receptor beta chains given below trace back to one sample, sequenced in a study of blood T cell repertoires in COVID-19. Using immunoSEQ multiplex PCR, the repertoire was profiled, and TCRdb retains in-frame clones only, with some absent. The sample carries under 250,000 clones, 75% to 85% recorded once. The sequencing sample was made of peripheral blood. The receptors come from a middle-aged woman with COVID-19, enrolled during active disease.

This clone was observed a single time. CDR3 region: CASTADRLVNIQYF. The DNA of the CDR3 is TGTGCCAGCACTGCGGACAGGTTGGTTAACATTCAGTACTTC. The J gene is TRBJ2-4, the V gene TRBV2; 7 bases line up with TRBD1. CDR1 is SNHLY and CDR2 is FYNNEI in the germline V gene. The CDR3 is 14 amino acids. Losses at the gene ends were 7 bases for V and 7 bases for J; bases not matched to a gene: 10.

The chain employs TRBV6-5 and TRBJ1-2; D is undetermined. The CDR3 runs 11 residues. CDR1 and CDR2 (germline): MNHEY, SVGAGI. V lost 6 bases and J lost 3, with 5 bases in between. CDR3 loop: CASSGYYGYTF. The CDR3 bases are TGTGCCAGCAGCGGTTACTATGGCTACACCTTC.